This T cell receptor (beta chain) was sequenced during a study of shared clonotypes between healthy human individuals. Study overall: Donors had three CD4 naive, three CD4 memory, two CD8 naive and one CD8 memory plate apiece.

Libraries were prepared by immunoSEQ multiplex PCR; TCRdb keeps only in-frame clonotypes and omits some of them. The sample lists some 680,000 clones; more than 70% were seen once. The CDR3 totals 14 residues. Between the trimmed V and J ends, which lost 8 bases and 2 bases, there was a span of 14 bases. The germline V gene encodes CDR1 WSHSY and CDR2 SAAADI. The sample was memory CD4+ T cells sorted from blood. Subset noted: CD45RA-negative fraction. The sequence derives from a woman aged 25 to 39 in good health. This chain connects TRBV10-2 to TRBJ2-3; TRBD1 might be the D (6 bases). The DNA of the CDR3 is TGCGCCAGCCTCAGACAGGCCGACACAGATACGCAGTATTTT. Translated, it gives CASLRQADTDTQYF.